Here is one T cell receptor (beta chain) with its context. The target antigen is unknown. The data are from a study of cytomegalovirus exposure and HLA in healthy donors. General study results and limits: There were some V segments, including TRBV6-2 and TRBV6-3, excluded as indistinguishable. A later analysis reported that several of the most significant clusters appeared to be linked to common viral pathogens, among them Epstein-Barr virus.

Trimming took off 1 base at V and 0 bases at J, with 7 bases between the two ends. The CDR3 contains 15 residues. The germline V gene encodes CDR1 LNHNV and CDR2 YYDKDF (reference sequence). Healthy bone marrow donors made up the cohort. The PCR ran on 60 Vbeta and 13 Jbeta primers. Data came from immunoSEQ multiplex PCR; TCRdb stores just in-frame clones and leaves some out. Of roughly 93,000 clones in the sample, 76% were seen once. The source material was PBMCs. The receptor comes from a man in his forties or fifties in good health and CMV-seronegative. V usage is TRBV15 and J usage is TRBJ2-1; no firm D call. CDR3 loop: CATSRGVSSYNEQFF. The CDR3 DNA is TGTGCCACCAGCAGAGGAGTTAGCTCCTACAATGAGCAGTTCTTC.